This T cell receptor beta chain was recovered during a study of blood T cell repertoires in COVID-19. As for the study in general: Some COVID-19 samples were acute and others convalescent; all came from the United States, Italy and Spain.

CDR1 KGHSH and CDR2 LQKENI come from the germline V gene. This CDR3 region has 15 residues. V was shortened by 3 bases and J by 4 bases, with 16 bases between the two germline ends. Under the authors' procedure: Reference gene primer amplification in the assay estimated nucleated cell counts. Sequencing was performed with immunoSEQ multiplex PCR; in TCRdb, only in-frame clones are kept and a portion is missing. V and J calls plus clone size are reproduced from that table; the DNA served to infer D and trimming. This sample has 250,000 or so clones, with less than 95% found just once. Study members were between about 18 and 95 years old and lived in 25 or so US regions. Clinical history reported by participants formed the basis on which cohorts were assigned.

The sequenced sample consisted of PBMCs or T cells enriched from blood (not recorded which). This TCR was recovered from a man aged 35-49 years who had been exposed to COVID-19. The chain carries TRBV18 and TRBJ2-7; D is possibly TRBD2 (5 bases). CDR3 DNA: TGTGCCAGCTCACCGTCTGTTCAGACTATTTACGAGCAGTACTTC. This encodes CASSPSVQTIYEQYF.